A selection of T cell receptor beta chains follows, all from one sample in a study of cytomegalovirus exposure and HLA in healthy donors. Some clones are missing from TCRdb's copy, which holds only in-frame ones; the method was immunoSEQ multiplex PCR. This sample carries some 110,000 clones, about 91% of them seen once, and the ten largest clones take 1.5% to 2%. The material sequenced was PBMCs. These receptors all come from a man between 18 and 29 years old in good health and CMV-seronegative. The CDR3 runs from the conserved cysteine through the conserved F or W. The D gene is left open where the match is weak.

d_call: TRBD2; v_call: TRBV7-2; j_call: TRBJ2-5; cdr3_aa: CASSLTGRYTSGRETQYF
d_call: -; v_call: TRBV28; j_call: TRBJ2-7; cdr3_aa: CASSVPRVWGYEQYF
d_call: TRBD2; v_call: TRBV5-4; j_call: TRBJ2-7; cdr3_aa: CASSPGTSGYEQYF
d_call: -; v_call: TRBV6-1; j_call: TRBJ2-7; cdr3_aa: CASSEGADTYEQYF
d_call: TRBD1; v_call: TRBV5-1; j_call: TRBJ2-7; cdr3_aa: CASSSRQGQAYEQYF
d_call: -; v_call: TRBV4-1; j_call: TRBJ2-7; cdr3_aa: CASSQVPRPTGDEQYF
d_call: TRBD2; v_call: TRBV5-6; j_call: TRBJ2-2; cdr3_aa: CASSLGASGRRGTGELFF
d_call: TRBD1; v_call: TRBV28; j_call: TRBJ2-3; cdr3_aa: CASSSSMRLGQGVEDTQYF
d_call: TRBD1; v_call: TRBV6-1; j_call: TRBJ1-1; cdr3_aa: CASSGRTGGPNHEAFF
d_call: -; v_call: TRBV6-1; j_call: TRBJ1-2; cdr3_aa: CASRETARYGYTF
d_call: TRBD1; v_call: TRBV27; j_call: TRBJ2-3; cdr3_aa: CASSLTGEIGPDTQYF
d_call: -; v_call: TRBV28; j_call: TRBJ1-2; cdr3_aa: CASSLQYRAGYTF
d_call: -; v_call: TRBV15; j_call: TRBJ2-3; cdr3_aa: CATSRGSQADTQYF